This passage covers 30 T cell receptor beta chains from one sample sequenced in a study of shared clonotypes between healthy human individuals. Assay used: immunoSEQ multiplex PCR; TCRdb lists only in-frame clones, some missing. The sample includes 2 million to 2.5 million clones, more than 80% of them seen just once. The sequenced sample was naive CD4+ T cells from PBMCs. Stated subset: CD45RA+ positively selected. The origin of the receptors is a man between 18 and 35 years old in good health. Some clones in this sample may be carry-over from other donors' samples.

This rearrangement joins TRBV9 to TRBJ2-1; either TRBD1 or TRBD2 may supply D (5 bases each). Germline assignment: CDR1 SGDLS and CDR2 YYNGEE. V lost 4 bases and J lost 2, with 13 bases in between. The CDR3 runs 15 residues. This CDR3 is CASSLPRGPYNEQFF. The CDR3 coding sequence is TGTGCCAGCAGCCTCCCTCGGGGCCCCTACAATGAGCAGTTCTTC.

This clone was observed a few times. Different DNA sequences within this sample yield the same CDR3. The CDR3 is CAWSVQGGYGYTF. The DNA of the CDR3 is TGTGCCTGGAGTGTACAGGGGGGCTATGGCTACACCTTC. This chain uses TRBV30 with TRBJ1-2; 8 nucleotides agree with TRBD1. The CDR3 is 13 residues long. Germline V gene sequence: CDR1 GTSNPN, CDR2 SVGIG (reference sequence). The trim removed 0 bases at V and 4 bases at J, leaving 1 base unmatched.

This chain joins TRBV27 and TRBJ1-5; the D gene is possibly TRBD1 (5 bases). Germline values: CDR1 MNHEY, CDR2 SMNVEV (reference sequence). Trimming took off 3 bases at V and 1 base at J, with 10 bases between the two ends. The CDR3 has 15 residues. For the CDR3, the DNA is TGTGCCAGCAGTTTTAGGTCAGGGAGCAATCAGCCCCAGCATTTT. This translates into CASSFRSGSNQPQHF.

The chain has TRBV7-9 and TRBJ2-1; 10 nucleotides line up with TRBD1. Germline assignment: CDR1 SEHNR and CDR2 FQNEAQ (reference sequence). The CDR3 is 19 residues long. The V gene end was trimmed by 5 bases and the J gene end by 12 bases; junction bases not matched to a gene: 25. Here the CDR3 DNA reads TGTGCCAGCAGCGTGATCCCGACAGGGGGCGAGTTTGGTAGGGGTGTGCAGTTCTTC. Protein product: CASSVIPTGGEFGRGVQFF.

The rearrangement links TRBV11-2 to TRBJ2-5, with a weak D call TRBD2 (6 bases). CDR1 and CDR2 (germline): SGHAT, FQNNGV. This CDR3 contains 14 residues. V lost 1 base, J lost 3 bases, and 9 bases lay in between. The CDR3 region is CASSLVLAEETQYF. CDR3 bases: TGTGCCAGCAGCTTAGTACTAGCTGAAGAGACCCAGTACTTC.

This clone has at least ten counts. The chain joins TRBV28 to TRBJ2-7; D is uncertain. The CDR3 has 15 residues. The germline V and J ends were trimmed by 2 bases and 3 bases, with 14 bases remaining between them. CDR1 MDHEN and CDR2 SYDVKM come from the germline V gene. CDR3: CASSLSPGQLYEQYF. Written as DNA, the CDR3 is TGTGCCAGCAGTTTAAGTCCGGGCCAGCTCTACGAGCAGTACTTC.

This clone was seen just once. V and J are TRBV20-1 and TRBJ1-1; D might be TRBD1 (5 bases). This CDR3 is built from 10 residues. V was shortened by 4 bases and J by 10 bases, with 10 bases between the two germline ends. Looked up from germline, CDR1 is DFQATT and CDR2 is SNEGSKA (reference sequence). CDR3 DNA sequence: TGCAGTGCTACACCAGGGTCAGCTTTCTTT. Translation: CSATPGSAFF.

The rearrangement joins TRBV11-1 to TRBJ2-2; a possible D gene is TRBD1 (6 bases). The CDR3 sequence is 15 residues long. Germline values: CDR1 SGHAT, CDR2 FQDESV (reference sequence). The germline V and J ends were trimmed by 5 bases and 4 bases, with 14 bases remaining between them. CDR3 in amino acids: CASSLGLGGTGELFF. CDR3 sequence (DNA): TGTGCCAGCAGCCTAGGCTTAGGGGGCACCGGGGAGCTGTTTTTT.

About this clone: The sample has other DNA sequences that encode this CDR3 too. The rearrangement links TRBV28 to TRBJ2-1; no definite D call. Germline CDR1 MDHEN, CDR2 SYDVKM. This CDR3 spans 12 amino acids. The V end was cut by 3 bases, the J end by 3 bases, with 3 bases between. The CDR3 region is CASSFIYNEQFF. The CDR3 DNA sequence: TGTGCCAGCAGTTTCATCTACAATGAGCAGTTCTTC.

This clone occurred once. V usage is TRBV7-3 and J usage is TRBJ2-7; D perhaps matches TRBD1 (6 bases). The CDR3 sequence is 13 residues long. The V end was cut by 5 bases, the J end by 6 bases, with 14 bases between. Germline CDR1 and CDR2: SGHTA and FQGTGA. CDR3: CASSLQGNGEQYF. The CDR3 coding sequence is TGTGCCAGCAGCCTACAGGGAAACGGCGAGCAGTACTTC.

The J gene is TRBJ2-5, the V gene TRBV11-3, with D possibly TRBD1 on 6 matching bases. CDR1 and CDR2 (germline): SGHNT, YENEEA. V lost 2 bases and J 2 bases, leaving 9 bases between the germline ends. The CDR3 length is 14 residues. In DNA, the CDR3 is TGTGCCAGCAGCTTACGGGACAAGCAAGAGACCCAGTACTTC. Residues: CASSLRDKQETQYF.

This chain links TRBV5-1 with TRBJ2-6; 9 bases line up with TRBD2. Germline CDR1 SGHRS, CDR2 YFSETQ. The length of the CDR3 is 18 residues. V dropped 3 bases and J dropped 0; count of bases not matched to a gene: 7. The CDR3 DNA sequence: TGCGCCAGCAGCTCCAGACTAGCGGCAAACTCTGGGGCCAACGTCCTGACTTTC. Translating gives CASSSRLAANSGANVLTF.

The chain couples TRBV4-3 to TRBJ1-6; TRBD1 matches 7 bases. Per germline, CDR1 LGHNA and CDR2 YSLEER. Trimming cost V 0 bases and J 14 bases; bases outside gene matches: 13. This CDR3 comprises 16 residues. CDR3 sequence: CASSQERGQAPMSLHF. DNA of the CDR3: TGCGCCAGCAGCCAAGAGCGCGGACAGGCTCCGATGTCCCTCCACTTT.

This chain uses TRBV9 with TRBJ1-1; D perhaps matches TRBD1 (6 bases). In germline, CDR1 is SGDLS, CDR2 YYNGEE. V lost 4 bases and J 1 base, leaving 14 bases between the germline ends. The CDR3 loop spans 15 amino acids. The CDR3 DNA follows: TGTGCCAGCAGCCCCATGGGGGCCCAGAACACTGAAGCTTTCTTT. Protein sequence: CASSPMGAQNTEAFF.

The V and J genes are TRBV5-6 and TRBJ2-7, with TRBD2 identical over 8 bases. Losses at the gene ends were 4 bases for V and 3 bases for J; bases not matched to a gene: 9. This CDR3 comprises 15 residues. CDR1 is SGHDT and CDR2 is YYEEEE in the germline V gene. Here the CDR3 reads CASSPSGSGFYEQYF. The CDR3 DNA reads as TGTGCCAGCAGCCCAAGCGGGAGCGGGTTCTACGAGCAGTACTTC.

The chain combines TRBV5-5 with TRBJ2-7, with D perhaps matching TRBD2 (7 bases). The V end was cut by 3 bases, the J end by 2 bases, with 15 bases between. The length of the CDR3 is 15 residues. Germline loops: CDR1 SGHKS, CDR2 YYEKEE (reference sequence). The CDR3: CASSWSGTPTYEQYF. CDR3 DNA sequence: TGTGCCAGCAGCTGGAGCGGGACACCTACCTACGAGCAGTACTTC. Combining the CDR3 with reference TRBV5-5 and TRBJ2-7 gives the whole variable domain DAGVTQSPTHLIKTRGQQVTLRCSPISGHKSVSWYQQVLGQGPQFIFQYYEKEERGRGNFPDRFSARQFPNYSSELNVNALLLGDSALYLCASSWSGTPTYEQYFGPGTRLTVT.

J is TRBJ1-5 and V is TRBV7-8; possibly TRBD1 for D (5 bases). The CDR3 is 12 amino acids. Between the trimmed V and J ends, which lost 0 bases and 10 bases, there was a span of 7 bases. Germline CDR1 SGHVS, CDR2 FQNEAQ. For the CDR3, the DNA is TGTGCCAGCAGCTTAGCGGGGGGACCCCAGCATTTT. Its protein product is CASSLAGGPQHF. The variable domain in full, with the rest retrieved from reference TRBV7-8 and TRBJ1-5, is GAGVSQSPRYKVAKRGQDVALRCDPISGHVSLFWYQQALGQGPEFLTYFQNEAQLDKSGLPSDRFFAERPEGSVSTLKIQRTQQEDSAVYLCASSLAGGPQHFGDGTRLSIL.

The chain carries TRBV7-9 and TRBJ1-4, with TRBD1 as a possible D gene (6 bases). With 5 bases removed from V and 3 bases from J, the gap between germline ends came to 10 bases. In germline, CDR1 is SEHNR, CDR2 FQNEAQ (reference sequence). There are 14 residues in the CDR3. The CDR3 DNA sequence: TGTGCCAGCAGCCCACAGGGAGCTAATGAAAAACTGTTTTTT. Protein sequence: CASSPQGANEKLFF.

The chain is built from TRBV5-5 and TRBJ2-3; D remains unclear. V was clipped by 5 bases and J by 0 bases, with 4 bases between them. The CDR3 length is 12 residues. CDR1 is SGHKS, CDR2 YYEKEE, per germline (reference sequence). CDR3 region: CASSSSTDTQYF. CDR3 DNA: TGTGCCAGCAGTTCTAGCACAGATACGCAGTATTTT.

In this sample, this clone turned up once. The chain recombines TRBV18 with TRBJ1-4; D may be TRBD1 (5 bases). The V and J ends lost 3 bases and 8 bases respectively, with 10 bases between them. Germline V gene lookup returns CDR1 KGHSH and CDR2 LQKENI. This CDR3 spans 13 amino acids. CDR3 nucleotide sequence: TGTGCCAGCTCACCCGTATGGGGGGAAAAACTGTTTTTT. Translating it yields CASSPVWGEKLFF.

The chain is built from TRBV6-6 and TRBJ2-1; maybe TRBD1 (7 bases). Between the trimmed V and J ends, which lost 9 bases and 7 bases, there was a span of 16 bases. The CDR3 length is 13 residues. The germline V gene has CDR1 MNHNY and CDR2 SVGAGI (reference sequence). CDR3 nucleotide sequence: TGTGCCAGTACAATGACAGGGAGGAATGAGCAGTTCTTC. Its protein product is CASTMTGRNEQFF.

V usage is TRBV6-5 and J usage is TRBJ1-1, with D tentatively TRBD1 (6 bases). CDR1 is MNHEY, CDR2 SVGAGI, per germline. This CDR3 is built from 15 residues. The V end was cut by 6 bases, the J end by 6 bases, with 20 bases between. Written as DNA, the CDR3 is TGTGCCAGCAGGCTCGCGGGGGCGTCGTACGCTGAAGCTTTCTTT. It specifies CASRLAGASYAEAFF.

This clone was observed a few times. V and J are TRBV9 and TRBJ1-5; D gene unclear. Trimming cost V 5 bases and J 0 bases, with 12 bases left between them. Per the germline V gene, CDR1 is SGDLS and CDR2 is YYNGEE. There are 15 residues in the CDR3. CDR3 sequence reads: CASSPGLLSNQPQHF. The CDR3 nucleotides are TGTGCCAGCAGTCCGGGCCTTCTTAGCAATCAGCCCCAGCATTTT.

The chain carries TRBV5-1 and TRBJ2-1; 7 bases match TRBD2. Per germline, CDR1 SGHRS and CDR2 YFSETQ. The CDR3 has 14 residues. The J segment lost 7 bases and the V segment lost 4 bases, leaving 8 bases of the junction unmatched. The CDR3 DNA reads as TGCGCCAGCAGCACCCGGGACTATGGAAATGAGCAGTTCTTC. It specifies CASSTRDYGNEQFF.

This rearrangement joins TRBV25-1 to TRBJ2-3, with 10 bases lining up with TRBD1. Unmatched junction bases numbered 9, after V lost 1 base and J lost 5 bases. The CDR3 has 17 amino acids. Germline lookup yields CDR1 MGHDK and CDR2 SYGVNS. This chain's CDR3 is CASSEFVTGGVGDTQYF. As DNA, the CDR3 is TGTGCCAGCAGTGAATTTGTGACAGGGGGCGTAGGAGATACGCAGTATTTT.

The V call is TRBV7-2, the J call TRBJ1-5; 7 bases are a match to TRBD1. Trimming cost V 5 bases and J 7 bases; bases outside gene matches: 8. CDR1 and CDR2 from the germline V gene are SGHTA and FQGNSA. CDR3 size: 14 residues. The CDR3 sequence: CASSDRQGGQPQHF. The DNA of the CDR3 is TGTGCCAGCAGCGACCGACAGGGTGGACAGCCCCAGCATTTT.

The gene calls are TRBV7-3 and TRBJ1-1; a weak D match, TRBD1 (6 bases). The CDR3 covers 14 residues. Germline CDR1 is SGHTA and CDR2 is FQGTGA. V gave up 3 bases and J gave up 4 bases, with 12 bases separating them. The CDR3 coding sequence is TGTGCCAGCAGCTTGGGGGCGCGGAGCACTGAAGCTTTCTTT. It is translated as CASSLGARSTEAFF.

The chain couples TRBV18 to TRBJ2-1; D gene unclear. CDR1 and CDR2 (germline): KGHSH, LQKENI. The CDR3 runs 15 residues. Trimming took off 2 bases at V and 1 base at J, with 9 bases between the two ends. DNA for the CDR3: TGTGCCAGCTCACCAGATATTAGTTCCTACAATGAGCAGTTCTTC. As protein: CASSPDISSYNEQFF.

The genes are TRBV5-4 and TRBJ2-3; 8 bases are shared with TRBD2. Germline CDR1 and CDR2: SGHNT and YYREEE (reference sequence). The junction had 2 bases not matched to a gene; V was cut back by 5 bases and J by 0 bases. There are 14 residues in the CDR3. The DNA for the CDR3 is TGTGCCAGCAGTATAGCGGGAAGCACAGATACGCAGTATTTT. Residues: CASSIAGSTDTQYF. The full variable domain, rest sourced from reference TRBV5-4 and TRBJ2-3, is ETGVTQSPTHLIKTRGQQVTLRCSSQSGHNTVSWYQQALGQGPQFIFQYYREEENGRGNFPPRFSGLQFPNYSSELNVNALELDDSALYLCASSIAGSTDTQYFGPGTRLTVL.

The chain combines TRBV19 with TRBJ1-1, with D maybe TRBD1 (6 bases). Germline loops: CDR1 LNHDA, CDR2 SQIVND (reference sequence). Trimming removed 4 bases at V and 0 bases at J, with 12 bases between. This CDR3 has 15 amino acids. In DNA form, the CDR3 reads TGTGCCAGTAGTAAGGAGGGACAACTGAACACTGAAGCTTTCTTT. Translating it yields CASSKEGQLNTEAFF.